This TCR beta chain appears in the sequencing data of a study of regulatory T cells in long-lasting Graves disease. Through Arm-PCR of CDR3 regions and iRepertoire HTBI primers, TCR beta libraries were built. TCRdb called the multiplex PCR reads again in MiXCR, with one record for every CDR3 protein. The sample includes under 450,000 distinct CDR3 sequences, 23% of them seen just once. Time point of the sample: persistent/refractory GD, antithyroid drugs over 5 years with positive TRAb. Researchers made the TCR library from RNA that was extracted from PBMCs. The V gene lost 2 bases and the J gene lost 2 bases, with 7 bases spanning the gap. Looked up from germline, CDR1 is MNHEY and CDR2 is SVGEGT. The CDR3 runs 13 residues.

The V call is TRBV6-2 or TRBV6-3, the J call TRBJ2-7, with unresolved D. The sequenced sample was peripheral blood mononuclear cells (PBMCs), obtained when the disease was refractory, from a patient treated with antithyroid drugs. This TCR came from a female donor with Graves disease. CDR3: CASSYERTYEQYF. The CDR3 bases are TGTGCCAGCAGTTACGAGAGAACCTACGAGCAGTACTTC.